A single sample is the source of the 32 T cell receptor beta chains below, sequenced in a study of cytomegalovirus exposure and HLA in healthy donors. In the PCR, 60 Vbeta and 13 Jbeta primers were used. This table comes from immunoSEQ multiplex PCR, and its TCRdb copy is limited to in-frame clones, with some not included. The sample has about 93,000 clones, about four fifths seen once. The sample was PBMCs. Receptor source: a woman aged 40 to 50 in good health and CMV-seronegative.

As for this clone: Its ends do not fully match the called genes, so a read error is possible. This rearrangement joins TRBV19 to TRBJ1-2; 7 bases are shared with TRBD1. The germline gives CDR1 LNHDA, CDR2 SQIVND (reference sequence). The length of the CDR3 is 17 residues. The CDR3 bases are TGTGCCAGTAGTTCGCTTCGGGACAGAAGTGCTAACAATGGCTACACCTTC. Protein sequence: CASSSLRDRSANNGYTF.

The chain uses TRBV7-6 and TRBJ1-4, with TRBD1 matching 9 bases. V lost 2 bases, J lost 7 bases, and 11 bases stayed unmatched. CDR1 and CDR2 (germline): SGHVS, FNYEAQ. This CDR3 has 17 amino acids. This chain's CDR3 is CASSLIPQGASAEKLFF. CDR3 coding DNA: TGTGCCAGCAGCTTAATACCACAGGGGGCGTCGGCTGAAAAACTGTTTTTT.

This chain links TRBV7-6 with TRBJ2-1; the D gene is possibly TRBD2 (6 bases). V shed 1 base and J shed 4 bases, with 8 bases lying between them. CDR1 and CDR2 from the germline V gene are SGHVS and FNYEAQ. The CDR3 is 14 amino acids. The CDR3: CASSLGAGYNEQFF. The CDR3 DNA follows: TGTGCCAGCAGCTTAGGGGCGGGATACAATGAGCAGTTCTTC.

The chain carries TRBV6-4 and TRBJ2-1; TRBD2 agrees at 11 bases. The CDR3 is 17 residues long. Trimming cost V 3 bases and J 5 bases; bases outside gene matches: 9. CDR1 and CDR2 from the germline V gene are MRHNA and SNTAGT. The CDR3, as DNA: TGTGCCAGCAGTGAGGGCCCAACTAGCGGGAGTAACAATGAGCAGTTCTTC. It specifies CASSEGPTSGSNNEQFF.

The genes are TRBV7-9 and TRBJ1-4; TRBD1 is a possible D gene (6 bases). V was shortened by 1 base and J by 8 bases, with 11 bases between the two germline ends. Germline V gives CDR1 SEHNR, CDR2 FQNEAQ (reference sequence). CDR3 length: 14 residues. The DNA of the CDR3 is TGTGCCAGCAGCTTAGGAGGGGGAAGGGAAAAACTGTTTTTT. Encoded protein: CASSLGGGREKLFF.

The V and J genes are TRBV9 and TRBJ2-7; 9 bases match TRBD1. The CDR3 runs to 15 residues. CDR1 and CDR2 from the germline V gene are SGDLS and YYNGEE. V gave up 4 bases and J gave up 4 bases; unmatched junction bases: 9. The CDR3 sequence is CASSITGQGWYEQYF. In nucleotides, the CDR3 is TGTGCCAGCAGCATTACGGGACAGGGATGGTACGAGCAGTACTTC.

In its sample, this clone was seen a few times. The chain recombines TRBV27 with TRBJ2-1; 12 bases fit TRBD2. From germline, CDR1 is MNHEY and CDR2 SMNVEV (reference sequence). Losses at the gene ends were 8 bases for V and 8 bases for J; bases not matched to a gene: 13. The CDR3 has 16 residues. CDR3 protein: CASAYGASGRVYEQFF. CDR3 sequence (DNA): TGTGCCAGCGCATACGGCGCTAGCGGGAGGGTGTATGAGCAGTTCTTC.

This clone was picked up a small number of times. The chain uses TRBV6-6 and TRBJ1-1, with 7 bases that match TRBD1. CDR3 size: 15 residues. Germline CDR1 and CDR2: MNHNY and SVGAGI (reference sequence). Trimming cost V 8 bases and J 0 bases; bases outside gene matches: 9. The DNA for the CDR3 is TGTGCCAGCGATGGGACAGCAGTCATGAACACTGAAGCTTTCTTT. The encoded protein is CASDGTAVMNTEAFF.

The rearrangement links TRBV7-8 to TRBJ2-5; perhaps TRBD2 as D (5 bases). Germline loops: CDR1 SGHVS, CDR2 FQNEAQ. V was pared by 5 bases and J by 5 bases, with 6 bases between. The CDR3 loop spans 11 amino acids. Here the CDR3 DNA reads TGTGCCAGCAGCCGCGGGGAGACCCAGTACTTC. Encoded protein: CASSRGETQYF.

In DNA, the CDR3 is TGTGCCAGCAGCCCTCCGGAGATTTACAATGAGCAGTTCTTC. Its protein is CASSPPEIYNEQFF. The gene calls are TRBV7-2 and TRBJ2-1; D remains unclear. V was pared by 5 bases and J by 4 bases, with 12 bases between. The CDR3 is 14 amino acids. CDR1 is SGHTA, CDR2 FQGNSA, per germline.

This rearrangement joins TRBV19 to TRBJ1-4; 7 nucleotides line up with TRBD1. The germline V gene encodes CDR1 LNHDA and CDR2 SQIVND (reference sequence). CDR3 length equals 15 residues. Trimming cost V 5 bases and J 5 bases; bases outside gene matches: 8. The CDR3 reads CASSLGTALNEKLFF. The CDR3 DNA is TGTGCCAGTAGTCTCGGGACAGCTCTAAATGAAAAACTGTTTTTT.

V usage is TRBV5-1 and J usage is TRBJ2-1, with TRBD2 identical over 12 bases. The germline V gene encodes CDR1 SGHRS and CDR2 YFSETQ. Trimming removed 0 bases from V and 6 bases from J; junction bases left unmatched: 1. The CDR3 runs 15 residues. The CDR3 nucleotides read TGCGCCAGCAGCTTGGGACTAGCGGGAGTCAATGAGCAGTTCTTC. The encoded protein is CASSLGLAGVNEQFF.

This chain connects TRBV5-1 to TRBJ2-2, with D possibly being TRBD1 (6 bases). Germline loops: CDR1 SGHRS, CDR2 YFSETQ. CDR3 length: 17 amino acids. The V gene lost 4 bases and the J gene lost 0 bases, with 16 bases spanning the gap. The chain's CDR3 is CASSQTRGTTNTGELFF. CDR3 nucleotides: TGCGCCAGCAGCCAAACGAGAGGGACAACGAACACCGGGGAGCTGTTTTTT.

The chain combines TRBV6-4 with TRBJ1-4; TRBD1 is a possible D gene (6 bases). The V and J ends lost 7 bases and 12 bases respectively, with 36 bases between them. Per the germline V gene, CDR1 is MRHNA and CDR2 is SNTAGT. The CDR3 is 19 residues long. CDR3 sequence: CASTITQGWAGDPTGELFF. The CDR3 DNA reads TGTGCCAGCACCATCACACAGGGTTGGGCCGGAGACCCGACCGGAGAACTGTTTTTT.

V and J are TRBV2 and TRBJ2-1; D possibly corresponds to TRBD1 (6 bases). Trimming pared 3 bases from V and 1 base from J, leaving 7 bases between. The CDR3 has 14 amino acids. The germline V gene has CDR1 SNHLY and CDR2 FYNNEI. The CDR3 loop is CASSDRGSYNEQFF. The CDR3 bases are TGTGCCAGCAGTGATAGGGGGTCCTACAATGAGCAGTTCTTC.

The chain couples TRBV18 to TRBJ2-7, with a weak D call TRBD1 (5 bases). This CDR3 comprises 15 residues. Trimming removed 2 bases at V and 2 bases at J, with 13 bases between. CDR1 and CDR2 from the germline V gene are KGHSH and LQKENI. In nucleotides, the CDR3 is TGTGCCAGCTCACCAATCGGACATGCCACCTACGAGCAGTACTTC. This sequence encodes CASSPIGHATYEQYF.

The chain uses TRBV7-9 and TRBJ2-1, with a possible D match to TRBD2 (7 bases). CDR3 length: 13 amino acids. The germline gives CDR1 SEHNR, CDR2 FQNEAQ (reference sequence). DNA for the CDR3: TGTGCAACTAGGGGGGGGCCCTACAATGAGCAGTTCTTC. Protein sequence: CATRGGPYNEQFF.

The genes are TRBV15 and TRBJ2-1, with D maybe TRBD2 (7 bases). The germline V and J ends were trimmed by 6 bases and 6 bases, with 21 bases remaining between them. The CDR3 consists of 16 residues. Germline V gene lookup returns CDR1 LNHNV and CDR2 YYDKDF (reference sequence). CDR3 DNA sequence: TGTGCCACCAGGGGGGGAAGGGGGGGCGTTTCCAATGAGCAGTTCTTC. Its translation is CATRGGRGGVSNEQFF.

The V gene is TRBV29-1, the J gene TRBJ2-1, with a tentative D call TRBD2 (5 bases). Germline V gene data show CDR1 as SQVTM and CDR2 as ANQGSEA. Trimming removed 7 bases at V and 5 bases at J, with 9 bases between. The CDR3 extends over 11 amino acids. Here the CDR3 reads CSGGWNNEQFF. The CDR3 nucleotides read TGCAGCGGAGGGTGGAACAATGAGCAGTTCTTC.

This chain uses TRBV14 with TRBJ2-7; D may be TRBD1 (5 bases). The germline CDR1 and CDR2 sequences are SGHDN and FVKESK. The CDR3 covers 16 residues. V was trimmed by 1 base and J by 7 bases, leaving 20 bases between them. CDR3 in DNA: TGTGCCAGCAGCCAAGGGCTCCCCAGCAGGGCTGGGGAGCAGTACTTC. It is translated as CASSQGLPSRAGEQYF.

Only a few counts were recorded for this clone. The rearrangement uses TRBV6-1 and TRBJ2-6; possible D gene TRBD1, 6 bases. The CDR3 sequence is 17 residues long. Germline loops: CDR1 MNHNS, CDR2 SASEGT. The V and J ends lost 4 bases and 4 bases respectively, with 17 bases between them. The CDR3 loop is CASSVQLTGFGANVLTF. The DNA of the CDR3 is TGTGCCAGCAGTGTCCAATTAACAGGGTTCGGGGCCAACGTCCTGACTTTC.

The CDR3 bases are TGTGCCAGCAGTTTAAGTAGCGGGGGACACCAAGAGACCCAGTACTTC. Its protein is CASSLSSGGHQETQYF. This chain connects TRBV6-5 to TRBJ2-5; 9 bases line up with TRBD2. Per germline, CDR1 MNHEY and CDR2 SVGAGI. The CDR3 loop spans 16 amino acids. V shed 4 bases and J 0 bases; nucleotides not matched to a gene: 6.

The chain joins TRBV5-1 to TRBJ2-1, with 7 bases fitting TRBD1. This CDR3 is 17 amino acids long. Germline V lookup: CDR1 SGHRS, CDR2 YFSETQ. Trimming at V came to 0 bases and at J to 1 base, leaving 7 bases not matched to a gene. The CDR3 DNA sequence: TGCGCCAGCAGCTTGGCGACAGGGATCGGTTCCTACAATGAGCAGTTCTTC. Translation: CASSLATGIGSYNEQFF.

V and J are TRBV5-4 and TRBJ2-1; possible D gene TRBD2, 5 bases. CDR1 is SGHNT and CDR2 is YYREEE in the germline V gene (reference sequence). V lost 1 base and J lost 9, with 8 bases in between. CDR3 length: 12 amino acids. CDR3 sequence reads: CASSLFGGEQFF. CDR3 DNA sequence: TGTGCCAGCAGCTTGTTCGGAGGTGAGCAGTTCTTC. Based on the CDR3 plus reference TRBV5-4 and TRBJ2-1, the full variable domain is ETGVTQSPTHLIKTRGQQVTLRCSSQSGHNTVSWYQQALGQGPQFIFQYYREEENGRGNFPPRFSGLQFPNYSSELNVNALELDDSALYLCASSLFGGEQFFGPGTRLTVL.

This chain links TRBV7-7 with TRBJ2-3; no clear D. Germline lookup yields CDR1 SSHAT and CDR2 FNYEAQ (reference sequence). Trimming took off 1 base at V and 1 base at J, with 6 bases between the two ends. The CDR3 spans 14 residues. As DNA, the CDR3 is TGTGCCAGCAGCTTAGTGGCGGGCACAGATACGCAGTATTTT. Translation gives CASSLVAGTDTQYF.

This clone was counted a few times. CDR3 in DNA: TGTGCCAGCAGCTTAAGCGTATCGCACTTGCCGGAGACCCAGTACTTC. Translation gives CASSLSVSHLPETQYF. V is TRBV7-8 and J is TRBJ2-5; D remains ambiguous. Trimming shortened V by 2 bases and J by 5 bases, and 18 bases separated the two germline ends. This CDR3 spans 16 amino acids. Germline V lookup: CDR1 SGHVS, CDR2 FQNEAQ. The variable domain in full, with the rest retrieved from reference TRBV7-8 and TRBJ2-5, is GAGVSQSPRYKVAKRGQDVALRCDPISGHVSLFWYQQALGQGPEFLTYFQNEAQLDKSGLPSDRFFAERPEGSVSTLKIQRTQQEDSAVYLCASSLSVSHLPETQYFGPGTRLLVL.

The V call is TRBV11-1, the J call TRBJ2-5, with D possibly being TRBD2 (6 bases). Germline V gene lookup returns CDR1 SGHAT and CDR2 FQDESV (reference sequence). Trimming left V 2 bases short and J 5 bases short, with 18 bases between. This CDR3 has 16 residues. The DNA for the CDR3 is TGTGCCAGCAGCTTATTGCCCCTAGGAGGGCGCGAGACCCAGTACTTC. Amino acids: CASSLLPLGGRETQYF.

This sequence joins TRBV28 and TRBJ1-5; 8 nucleotides align to TRBD1. From germline, CDR1 is MDHEN and CDR2 SYDVKM. This CDR3 has 17 amino acids. With V trimmed by 6 bases and J by 1 base, 11 bases remained unmatched. The DNA for the CDR3 is TGTGCCAGCAGCCGAGGACAGGGTCAGGAAAGCAATCAGCCCCAGCATTTT. It translates to CASSRGQGQESNQPQHF. Based on the CDR3 plus reference TRBV28 and TRBJ1-5, the full variable domain is DVKVTQSSRYLVKRTGEKVFLECVQDMDHENMFWYRQDPGLGLRLIYFSYDVKMKEKGDIPEGYSVSREKKERFSLILESASTNQTSMYLCASSRGQGQESNQPQHFGDGTRLSIL.

V is TRBV30 and J is TRBJ1-2, with D possibly matching TRBD1 (6 bases). There are 12 residues in the CDR3. Trimming left V 3 bases short and J 5 bases short, with 10 bases between. Germline CDR1 and CDR2: GTSNPN and SVGIG (reference sequence). CDR3 sequence (DNA): TGTGCCTGGAGAGACAGGTCTTATGGCTACACCTTC. Its translation: CAWRDRSYGYTF.

The V gene is TRBV6-1, the J gene TRBJ2-5, with D possibly being TRBD2 (6 bases). Germline assignment: CDR1 MNHNS and CDR2 SASEGT. The CDR3 extends over 15 amino acids. V was pared by 2 bases and J by 2 bases, with 12 bases between. CDR3 sequence reads: CASSERFSGQETQYF. The CDR3 coding sequence is TGTGCCAGCAGTGAACGGTTTAGCGGACAAGAGACCCAGTACTTC.

The chain joins TRBV21-1 to TRBJ1-1; the table calls TRBD1, which could not be checked here. TRBV21-1 is designated a pseudogene. The CDR3 is 15 amino acids. CDR3 sequence reads: CASSPGQGEDTEAFF. In DNA form, the CDR3 reads TGTGCCAGCAGCCCCGGACAGGGGGAAGACACTGAAGCTTTCTTT.

The chain has TRBV5-1 and TRBJ1-2; D is undetermined. V gave up 5 bases and J gave up 0 bases, with 11 bases separating them. There are 14 residues in the CDR3. CDR1 and CDR2 from the germline V gene are SGHRS and YFSETQ. CDR3 sequence: CASSRTQTNYGYTF. Here the CDR3 DNA reads TGCGCCAGCAGTAGAACACAGACTAACTATGGCTACACCTTC.